A single T cell receptor beta chain is shown here with its context. Profiling relied on immunoSEQ multiplex PCR, and the TCRdb table lists in-frame clones only, not all of them. The data show about 730,000 clones, with 70% to 90% seen just once and over 0.008% held by the top ten. This specimen belongs to a study of shared T cell receptors in the human thymus. The CDR3 extends over 15 amino acids. Germline V gene sequence: CDR1 MNHNY, CDR2 SVGAGI (reference sequence). V shed 1 base and J 2 bases; nucleotides not matched to a gene: 5. These same data were also listed under a study on human thymus T cells. From that study: Corrective cardiac surgery supplied the resected thymus tissue. V and J genes seemed to be used with bias in thymic and blood repertoires. Thymic TCR repertoires of unrelated people reportedly overlapped highly.

This sequence joins TRBV6-6 and TRBJ2-7; 7 bases are shared with TRBD1. The clonotype comes from a girl under three years old with a congenital heart defect. The sequenced sample consisted of thymocytes. CDR3 bases: TGTGCCAGCAGTTACTGGACAGGAATCACCTACGAGCAGTACTTC. Protein product: CASSYWTGITYEQYF.